This T cell receptor (beta chain) was sequenced during a study of response to subunit inactivated influenza vaccine (dated by TCRdb to the late 2010s). Study-level background: To follow how T cells responded to a trivalent subunit inactivated influenza vaccine, the researchers relied on deep quantitative profiling of the T cell receptor repertoire. General conclusions and limits of the study: The authors proposed that each seasonal influenza vaccination may bring in only a limited number of new T cells.

Receptor amplification or capture employed RT-PCR. Sequencing relied on an Illumina HiSeq 2500. The public reads were reprocessed in TCRdb via fastp at Q25 and MiXCR, keeping in-frame beta chains. Rows with a matching CDR3 protein are joined into one entry that keeps the most common DNA and genes. Counted in this sample were hundreds of thousands of distinct CDR3 sequences; more than 15% of them appeared once. Of the sample, 11% falls within the top ten clones. As concerns this clonotype: The target of this receptor is not known. Base qualities are not provided; no much larger clone lies one nucleotide away.

Via the germline V gene (reference sequence), CDR1 is LNHNV and CDR2 YYDKDF. The junction shows trimming of 0 bases on V and 1 base on J, plus 15 bases between the germline ends. From cysteine to phenylalanine, the CDR3 is 17 amino acids long. The read is trimmed to its CDR3 DNA, 51 bases read in frame from base 1. This sequence was found in a middle-aged man who received an inactivated influenza vaccine. Donor details come from another sample of the same person, matched by shared clones. Sequenced here: PBMCs from blood, sampled roughly 12 days after vaccination. Rearrangement joined TRBV15 to TRBJ1-2, with the D gene uncertain. The CDR3 amino acid sequence is: CATSRDLGRGSNYGYTF. Here is the DNA: TGTGCCACCAGCAGAGATTTGGGCCGCGGGAGTAACTATGGCTACACCTTC.